The rows below give T cell receptor beta chains drawn from one sample of a study of human T cells and chemical hapten exposure. TCRdb independently ran MiXCR on the RACE reads; one entry per CDR3 protein. The table lists about 93,000 distinct CDR3 sequences, roughly 8.5% of them singletons. The sequences come from whole blood, collected in connection with sensitization to the hapten diphenylcyclopropenone (DPC). These receptors all stem from a man between 35 and 55 years old with alopecia areata. Some clones in this sample may be carry-over from other donors' samples. Both conserved end residues are part of each CDR3.

j_gene	len	v_gene	CDR3aa
TRBJ2-1	14	TRBV5-1	CASSLVAGSDEQFF
TRBJ1-5	13	TRBV18	CASSQTENQPQHF
TRBJ2-3	16	TRBV3-1	CASSQDQGGRTDTQYF
TRBJ2-2	15	TRBV6-1	CASSEQRGRPGELFF
TRBJ2-3	16	TRBV24-1	CATSDSDLISTDTQYF
TRBJ2-6	16	TRBV10-3	CAISGRQTSGANVLTF
TRBJ1-3	14	TRBV20-1	CSARGRESGNTIYF
TRBJ2-1	17	TRBV6-2/TRBV6-3	CASSLRAMASGSFEQFF
TRBJ2-3	16	TRBV7-9	CASSLSGDSSTDTQYF
TRBJ1-6	12	TRBV27	CASSPVNSPLHF
TRBJ2-7	12	TRBV28	CASSLGNYEQYF
TRBJ1-5	15	TRBV9	CASSPGERSNQPQHF
TRBJ2-5	12	TRBV12-3/TRBV12-4	CASSPPLKTQYF
TRBJ2-1	21	TRBV9	CASSFSSTGTSGSGSWDEQFF